The T cell receptor beta chain described here comes from a study of regulatory T cells in long-lasting Graves disease. In building TCR beta libraries, iRepertoire HTBI primers were used together with Arm-PCR of CDR3 regions. One entry per CDR3 protein, called by TCRdb with MiXCR from the multiplex PCR reads. The data hold about 210,000 distinct CDR3 sequences, with approximately 18% observed a single time. Study outcomes and limitations: Persistent cases favored TRBV28, TRBJ1-2 and TRBJ2-5.

Regarding this clonotype: Antigen unknown. The likely explanation is a read error, given a far larger clone one base away.

V shed 5 bases and J shed 2 bases, with 11 bases lying between them. Germline CDR1 and CDR2: ENHRY and SYGVKD. This CDR3 spans 14 amino acids. Time point reported: newly diagnosed GD, antithyroid drugs for less than 3 months. The TCR library was prepared using RNA isolated from PBMCs. The same data also contributed to another study, on T cells in Graves' hyperthyroidism and ophthalmopathy. From that study: First-round RT-PCR with HTBI primers amplified the TCR CDR3 region. Blood held most thyroid clonotypes expanded above 0.001 frequency.

The sample here was peripheral blood mononuclear cells (PBMCs), taken at new diagnosis, from a patient treated with antithyroid drugs. The TCR comes from a woman aged 30 to 39 with Graves disease. The chain joins TRBV10-3 to TRBJ2-3, with a tentative D call TRBD1 (5 bases). This chain's CDR3 is CAISSGWDTDTQYF. DNA of the CDR3: TGTGCCATCAGTTCAGGGTGGGACACAGATACGCAGTATTTT.